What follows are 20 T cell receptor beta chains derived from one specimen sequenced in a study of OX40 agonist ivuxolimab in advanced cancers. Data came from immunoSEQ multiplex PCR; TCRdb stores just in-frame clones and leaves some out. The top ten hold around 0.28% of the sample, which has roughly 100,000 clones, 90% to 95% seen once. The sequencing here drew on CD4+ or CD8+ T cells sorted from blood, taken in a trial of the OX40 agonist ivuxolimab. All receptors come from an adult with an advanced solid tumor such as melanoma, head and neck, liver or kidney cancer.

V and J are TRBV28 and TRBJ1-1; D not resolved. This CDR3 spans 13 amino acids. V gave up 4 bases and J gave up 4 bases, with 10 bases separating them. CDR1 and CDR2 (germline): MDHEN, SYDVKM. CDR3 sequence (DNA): TGTGCCAGCAGTTCCAATCTAGGCACTGAAGCTTTCTTT. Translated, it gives CASSSNLGTEAFF. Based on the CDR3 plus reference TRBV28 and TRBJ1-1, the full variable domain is DVKVTQSSRYLVKRTGEKVFLECVQDMDHENMFWYRQDPGLGLRLIYFSYDVKMKEKGDIPEGYSVSREKKERFSLILESASTNQTSMYLCASSSNLGTEAFFGQGTRLTVV.

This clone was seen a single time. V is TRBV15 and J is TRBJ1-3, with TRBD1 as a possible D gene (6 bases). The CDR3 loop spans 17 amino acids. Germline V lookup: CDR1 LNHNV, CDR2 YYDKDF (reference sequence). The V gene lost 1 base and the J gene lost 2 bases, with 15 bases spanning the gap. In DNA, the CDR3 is TGTGCCACCAGCAGAGTTCCGGGGGCTGTAACTGGAAACACCATATATTTT. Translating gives CATSRVPGAVTGNTIYF.

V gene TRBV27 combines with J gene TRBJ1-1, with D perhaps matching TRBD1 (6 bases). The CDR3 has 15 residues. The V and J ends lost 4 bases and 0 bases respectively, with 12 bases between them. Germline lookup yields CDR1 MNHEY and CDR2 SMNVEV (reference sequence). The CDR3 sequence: CASSSNREVNTEAFF. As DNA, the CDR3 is TGTGCCAGCAGTTCGAACAGGGAAGTGAACACTGAAGCTTTCTTT.

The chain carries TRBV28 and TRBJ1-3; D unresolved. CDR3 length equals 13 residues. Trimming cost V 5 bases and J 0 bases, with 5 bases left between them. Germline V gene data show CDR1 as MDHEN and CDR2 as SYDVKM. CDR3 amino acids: CASSRYSGNTIYF. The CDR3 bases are TGTGCCAGCAGTCGTTACTCTGGAAACACCATATATTTT. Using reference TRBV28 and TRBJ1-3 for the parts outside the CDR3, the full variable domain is DVKVTQSSRYLVKRTGEKVFLECVQDMDHENMFWYRQDPGLGLRLIYFSYDVKMKEKGDIPEGYSVSREKKERFSLILESASTNQTSMYLCASSRYSGNTIYFGEGSWLTVV.

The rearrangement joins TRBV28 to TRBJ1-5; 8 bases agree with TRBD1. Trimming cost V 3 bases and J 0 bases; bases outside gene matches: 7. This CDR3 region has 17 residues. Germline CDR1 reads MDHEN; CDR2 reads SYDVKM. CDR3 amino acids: CASSFVTGVYSNQPQHF. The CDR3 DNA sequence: TGTGCCAGCAGTTTTGTGACAGGGGTCTATAGCAATCAGCCCCAGCATTTT.

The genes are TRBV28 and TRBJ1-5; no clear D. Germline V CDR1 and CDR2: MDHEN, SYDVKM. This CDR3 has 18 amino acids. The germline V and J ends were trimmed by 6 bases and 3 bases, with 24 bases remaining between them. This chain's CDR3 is CASSQRVWVTGNNQPQHF. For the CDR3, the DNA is TGTGCCAGCAGCCAACGTGTTTGGGTGACCGGGAACAATCAGCCCCAGCATTTT.

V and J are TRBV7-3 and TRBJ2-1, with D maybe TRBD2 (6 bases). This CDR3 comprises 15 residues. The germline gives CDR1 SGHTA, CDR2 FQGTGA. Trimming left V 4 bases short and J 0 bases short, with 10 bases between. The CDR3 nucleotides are TGTGCCAGCAGCTGGGACTTGAGCTCCTACAATGAGCAGTTCTTC. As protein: CASSWDLSSYNEQFF.

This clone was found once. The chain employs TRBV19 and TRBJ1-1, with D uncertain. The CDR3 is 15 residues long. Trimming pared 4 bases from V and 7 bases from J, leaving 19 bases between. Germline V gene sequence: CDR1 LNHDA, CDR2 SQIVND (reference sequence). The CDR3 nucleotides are TGTGCCAGTAGTAGGAGGGTAGAGATGCGGGGTGAAGCTTTCTTT. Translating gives CASSRRVEMRGEAFF.

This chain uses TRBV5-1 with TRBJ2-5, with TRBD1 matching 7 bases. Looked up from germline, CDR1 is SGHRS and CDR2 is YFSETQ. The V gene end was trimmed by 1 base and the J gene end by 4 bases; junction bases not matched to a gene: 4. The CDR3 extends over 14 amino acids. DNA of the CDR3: TGCGCCAGCAGCTTGCGACAGGGAACAGAGACCCAGTACTTC. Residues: CASSLRQGTETQYF.

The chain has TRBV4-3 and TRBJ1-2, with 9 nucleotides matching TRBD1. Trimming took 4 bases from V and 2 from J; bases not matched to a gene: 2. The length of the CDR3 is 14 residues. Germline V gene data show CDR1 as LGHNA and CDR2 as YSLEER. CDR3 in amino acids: CASSLGTGNYGYTF. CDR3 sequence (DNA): TGCGCCAGCAGCCTCGGGACAGGGAACTATGGCTACACCTTC.

CDR3 nucleotide sequence: TGCAGCGGAAGCTCTGGAAACACCATATATTTT. It codes for CSGSSGNTIYF. This chain links TRBV29-1 with TRBJ1-3; no definite D call. Per germline, CDR1 SQVTM and CDR2 ANQGSEA. CDR3 length: 11 residues. V gave up 7 bases and J gave up 0 bases, with 4 bases separating them.

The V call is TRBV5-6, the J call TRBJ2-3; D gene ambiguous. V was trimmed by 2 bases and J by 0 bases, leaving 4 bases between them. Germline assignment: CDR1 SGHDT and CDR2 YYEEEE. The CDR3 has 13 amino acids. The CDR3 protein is CASSFSSTDTQYF. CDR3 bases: TGTGCCAGCAGCTTTTCTAGCACAGATACGCAGTATTTT.

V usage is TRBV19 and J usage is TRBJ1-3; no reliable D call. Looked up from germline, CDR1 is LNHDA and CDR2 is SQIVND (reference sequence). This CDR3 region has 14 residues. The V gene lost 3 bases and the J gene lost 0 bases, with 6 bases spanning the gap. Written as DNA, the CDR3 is TGTGCCAGTAGTATTGGGTACTCTGGAAACACCATATATTTT. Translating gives CASSIGYSGNTIYF.

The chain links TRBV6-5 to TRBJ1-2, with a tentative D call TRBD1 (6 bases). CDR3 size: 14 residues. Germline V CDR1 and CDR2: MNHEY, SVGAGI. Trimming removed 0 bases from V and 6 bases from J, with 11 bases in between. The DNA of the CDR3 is TGTGCCAGCAGTTACTCCTACAGGACAGATGGCTACACCTTC. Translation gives CASSYSYRTDGYTF.

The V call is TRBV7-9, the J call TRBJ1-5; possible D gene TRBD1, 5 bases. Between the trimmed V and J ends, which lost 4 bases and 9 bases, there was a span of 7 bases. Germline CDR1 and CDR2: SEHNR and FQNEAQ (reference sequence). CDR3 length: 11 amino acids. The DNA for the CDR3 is TGTGCCAGCAGCTGGGGGGGGCCCCAGCATTTT. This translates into CASSWGGPQHF.

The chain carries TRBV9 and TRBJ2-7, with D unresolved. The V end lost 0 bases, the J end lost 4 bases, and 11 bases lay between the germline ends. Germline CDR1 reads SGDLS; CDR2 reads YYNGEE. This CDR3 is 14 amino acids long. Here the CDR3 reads CASSVDPKGYEQYF. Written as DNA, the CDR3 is TGTGCCAGCAGCGTAGACCCCAAGGGATACGAGCAGTACTTC.

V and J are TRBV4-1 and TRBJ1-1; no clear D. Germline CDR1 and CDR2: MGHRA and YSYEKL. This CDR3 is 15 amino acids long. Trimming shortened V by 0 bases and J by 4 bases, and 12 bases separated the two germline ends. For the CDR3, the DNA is TGCGCCAGCAGCCAAGATCCGGGTGGCGGCACTGAAGCTTTCTTT. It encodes CASSQDPGGGTEAFF.

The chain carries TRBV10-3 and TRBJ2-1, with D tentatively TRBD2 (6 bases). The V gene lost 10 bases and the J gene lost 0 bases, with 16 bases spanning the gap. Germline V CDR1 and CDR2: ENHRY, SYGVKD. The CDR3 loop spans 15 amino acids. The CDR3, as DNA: TGTGCCAGCGGGGCGGGCCCGAGCTCCTACAATGAGCAGTTCTTC. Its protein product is CASGAGPSSYNEQFF.

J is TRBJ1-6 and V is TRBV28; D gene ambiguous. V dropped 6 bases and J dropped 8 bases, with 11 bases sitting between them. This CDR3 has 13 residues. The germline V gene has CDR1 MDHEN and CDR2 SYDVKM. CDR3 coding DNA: TGTGCCAGCAGCCTTAGGGCTCATTCACCCCTCCACTTT. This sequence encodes CASSLRAHSPLHF.

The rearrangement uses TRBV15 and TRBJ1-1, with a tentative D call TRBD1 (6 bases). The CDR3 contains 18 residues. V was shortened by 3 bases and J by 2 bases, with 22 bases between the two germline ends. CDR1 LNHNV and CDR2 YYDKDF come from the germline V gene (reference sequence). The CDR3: CATSRPLGGVGFNTEAFF. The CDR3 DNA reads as TGTGCCACCAGCAGGCCCCTGGGGGGCGTGGGATTTAACACTGAAGCTTTCTTT.